The 7 T cell receptor beta chains given below trace back to one sample, sequenced in a study of blood T cell repertoires in COVID-19. Clones were sequenced by immunoSEQ multiplex PCR, and TCRdb holds only the in-frame ones, with some missing. The sample records about 150,000 clones, about 85% being singletons. Sequencing input: PBMCs or T cells enriched from blood (not recorded which). These receptors were collected from a woman between 35 and 50 years old who had been exposed to COVID-19.

The chain joins TRBV19 to TRBJ2-7; TRBD2 aligns across 12 bases. V was clipped by 6 bases and J by 3 bases; unmatched bases: 6. The CDR3 totals 15 residues. Looked up from germline, CDR1 is LNHDA and CDR2 is SQIVND (reference sequence). DNA of the CDR3: TGTGCCAGTAGCTCGACTAGCGGGAGCATCTACGAGCAGTACTTC. Protein: CASSSTSGSIYEQYF.

This rearrangement joins TRBV7-9 to TRBJ2-1; 11 nucleotides line up with TRBD2. The CDR3 loop spans 18 amino acids. J was trimmed by 5 bases and V by 2 bases; bases with no gene match: 11. From germline, CDR1 is SEHNR and CDR2 FQNEAQ (reference sequence). The CDR3 DNA follows: TGTGCCAGCAGCTTATTATCTAGCGGGAGGAGGTACCACAATGAGCAGTTCTTC. It translates to CASSLLSSGRRYHNEQFF.

The chain recombines TRBV6-6 with TRBJ2-2; possibly TRBD1 for D (5 bases). CDR1 MNHNY and CDR2 SVGAGI come from the germline V gene (reference sequence). V was shortened by 5 bases and J by 4 bases, with 20 bases between the two germline ends. The CDR3 sequence is 17 residues long. The CDR3 is CASSHPTGFLGTGELFF. In DNA form, the CDR3 reads TGTGCCAGCAGTCACCCTACAGGATTCCTGGGCACCGGGGAGCTGTTTTTT.

This chain uses TRBV4-1 with TRBJ1-1; maybe TRBD1 (6 bases). Germline CDR1 and CDR2: MGHRA and YSYEKL. The ends were cut back, 0 bases at V and 0 bases at J, with 14 bases in the middle. The CDR3 consists of 17 residues. The CDR3 nucleotides read TGCGCCAGCAGCCAAGATATAAGGGGGGGCATGAACACTGAAGCTTTCTTT. This sequence encodes CASSQDIRGGMNTEAFF.

The chain couples TRBV5-1 to TRBJ2-1; TRBD2 is a possible D gene (5 bases). V lost 4 bases and J lost 5, with 16 bases in between. The CDR3 is 15 amino acids. CDR1 is SGHRS and CDR2 is YFSETQ in the germline V gene. In nucleotides, the CDR3 is TGCGCCAGCAGCCCCGGACCCACGAGGGACAATGAGCAGTTCTTC. It codes for CASSPGPTRDNEQFF.

J is TRBJ1-1 and V is TRBV27, with a tentative D call TRBD1 (6 bases). The CDR3 totals 14 residues. CDR1 is MNHEY, CDR2 SMNVEV, per germline (reference sequence). V was pared by 2 bases and J by 4 bases, with 11 bases between. The CDR3 DNA is TGTGCCAGCAGTTTAGGGGGCTTAGGCACTGAAGCTTTCTTT. This translates into CASSLGGLGTEAFF.

J is TRBJ2-5 and V is TRBV13; 8 bases match TRBD2. V gave up 5 bases and J gave up 7 bases; unmatched junction bases: 6. This CDR3 comprises 13 residues. Germline V gives CDR1 PRHDT, CDR2 FYEKMQ (reference sequence). CDR3 coding DNA: TGTGCCAGCAGCCTGGGACTAGAGGCGACCCAGTACTTC. It encodes CASSLGLEATQYF.